The 6 T cell receptor beta chains below were found in one sample sequenced in a study of blood T cell repertoires in COVID-19. Sequencing was performed with immunoSEQ multiplex PCR; in TCRdb, only in-frame clones are kept and a portion is missing. The repertoire consists of about 160,000 clones, with about 80% occurring once and the leading ten covering roughly 8%. Sequencing was carried out using peripheral blood. All receptors derive from a man aged 55 to 69 with acute or convalescent COVID-19.

This clone was counted once. The chain has TRBV30 and TRBJ2-7, with D unresolved. Germline V gene sequence: CDR1 GTSNPN, CDR2 SVGIG (reference sequence). This CDR3 contains 11 residues. The germline V and J ends were trimmed by 3 bases and 3 bases, with 6 bases remaining between them. CDR3 sequence (DNA): TGTGCCTGGAGACAGAGCTACGAGCAGTACTTC. It encodes CAWRQSYEQYF.

This chain connects TRBV21-1 to TRBJ2-3; TRBD2 is taken as the D call from the table, unchecked against the DNA. TRBV21-1 is listed as a pseudogene. The CDR3 is 18 amino acids. The CDR3 bases are TGTGCCAGCAGCAAAGGGGGGACTAGCGGGGGAGTCACAGATACGCAGTATTTT. It translates to CASSKGGTSGGVTDTQYF.

Points on this clone: This same CDR3 is encoded by further DNA sequences in the sample. V gene TRBV30 combines with J gene TRBJ1-2, with a tentative D call TRBD1 (5 bases). The CDR3 spans 12 residues. Trimming removed 0 bases at V and 5 bases at J, with 7 bases between. The germline CDR1 and CDR2 sequences are GTSNPN and SVGIG (reference sequence). CDR3 loop: CAWSVPGYGYTF. CDR3 bases: TGTGCCTGGAGTGTACCAGGGTATGGCTACACCTTC.

DNA of the CDR3: TGTGCCAGCAGCCCGACAGGGCGGCATGAAAAACTGTTTTTT. Its translation: CASSPTGRHEKLFF. The gene calls are TRBV7-9 and TRBJ1-4; 7 bases fit TRBD1. The ends lost 5 bases at V and 6 bases at J; junction bases unmatched: 6. The CDR3 runs 14 residues. Germline V gives CDR1 SEHNR, CDR2 FQNEAQ (reference sequence).

The chain couples TRBV28 to TRBJ1-2; D gene ambiguous. Trimming removed 6 bases from V and 8 bases from J, with 10 bases in between. The CDR3 covers 11 residues. Germline CDR1 and CDR2: MDHEN and SYDVKM. CDR3 region: CASSSRGGYTF. The CDR3, as DNA: TGTGCCAGCAGCAGCCGAGGGGGCTACACCTTC.

In its sample, this clone was seen a few times. The chain couples TRBV19 to TRBJ1-1, with D possibly being TRBD1 (5 bases). Trimming removed 10 bases from V and 5 bases from J, with 17 bases in between. Per the germline V gene, CDR1 is LNHDA and CDR2 is SQIVND (reference sequence). The CDR3 loop spans 13 amino acids. The CDR3 DNA reads TGTGCCACTCAAAGACAGCGTGGGACTGAAGCTTTCTTT. Translating it yields CATQRQRGTEAFF.